The sequence of this TCR beta chain was determined in a study of response to subunit inactivated influenza vaccine. CDR1 is SGHDN and CDR2 is FVKESK in the germline V gene. V lost 6 bases to trimming and J lost 1 base, with 9 bases between them. This CDR3 region has 13 residues. From the RT-PCR reads, TCRdb called clonotypes with MiXCR, one entry per CDR3 protein. This sample has some 540,000 distinct CDR3 sequences; roughly 25% occur once, and the top ten carry about 2.8%. This sample also belongs to another study, concerning T cells expressing NK-cell markers. That report adds: With UMIs, 5'RACE template switching was used to make TCR beta cDNA.

This chain links TRBV14 with TRBJ2-5, with a possible D match to TRBD2 (5 bases). The clonotype originates from a man aged 45-65 years who received an inactivated influenza vaccine. Sequenced here: CD4+ T cells sorted from PBMCs, sampled 11 to 12 days after vaccination. Here the CDR3 reads CASRRAAQETQYF. The CDR3 coding sequence is TGTGCCAGCAGGCGGGCAGCCCAAGAGACCCAGTACTTC.